The T cell receptor beta chain under discussion was sequenced for a study of naive and memory T cell subsets. Study-level findings and limits: Especially in CD8 cells, naive repertoires contained a few larger clonotypes, possibly CD45RA-re-expressing memory cells.

Two oligonucleotides, mixed equimolar, formed the beta constant-region primer covering TRBC1 and TRBC2. Ligated cDNA was amplified by four rounds of PCR with nested alpha and beta constant-region primers and SP2. TCRdb re-derived calls from the UMI-ligation and nested PCR reads in MiXCR, one entry per CDR3 protein. The sample records approximately 140,000 distinct CDR3 sequences, approximately 21% being singletons. V was cut by 5 bases and J by 4 bases, with 15 bases left in between. Germline CDR1 MNHEY, CDR2 SMNVEV (reference sequence). The CDR3 runs 15 residues. This clonotype was detected only a few times. What it binds is not known.

Specimen: naive CD8+ T cells from blood. The V call is TRBV27, the J call TRBJ2-1; D is possibly TRBD2 (6 bases). This clonotype was sampled from a human donor in good health. Here the CDR3 DNA reads TGTGCCAGCAGTCTTTCGGGGGTAGGATACAATGAGCAGTTCTTC. Translation: CASSLSGVGYNEQFF.